The clone carrying this T cell receptor (beta chain) was observed at least ten times. Its antigen is not identified. The record originates from a study of CD8 T cells in ankylosing spondylitis. The study, taken as a whole, reports: Disease-linked clones reportedly showed significant enrichment in matched ankylosing spondylitis synovial fluid. Ankylosing spondylitis blood seemed to carry a telltale TCR beta motif made of eight highly homologous variants.

Quantitative 5'-RACE with molecular barcodes produced the TCR beta libraries. TCRdb called the 5' RACE reads again in MiXCR, with one record for every CDR3 protein. Of 750,000 to 850,000 distinct CDR3 sequences in the sample, about 10% were seen once. The CDR3 extends over 17 amino acids. V was clipped by 2 bases and J by 5 bases; unmatched bases: 9. Germline lookup yields CDR1 ENHRY and CDR2 SYGVKD. Sequencing used blood, either unsorted or a sorted T cell fraction (not recorded which). This receptor was obtained from a male donor with ankylosing spondylitis. The chain links TRBV10-3 to TRBJ2-1, with TRBD2 identical over 10 bases. The CDR3 DNA follows: TGTGCCATCAGTGAGCCACTCCTAGCGGGAGACAACAATGAGCAGTTCTTC. It yields the protein CAISEPLLAGDNNEQFF.